The present T cell receptor (beta chain) was sequenced within a study of T-cell reconstitution after alpha-beta-depleted transplantation in children (dated by TCRdb to the mid-2010s). Looking at the study overall: Using TCR repertoire profiling, the study quantitatively followed how T-cell immune reconstitution unfolded in children after TCRalphabeta/CD19-depleted allogeneic hematopoietic cell transplantation.

The library was generated by PCR. The sequencer was an Illumina HiSeq 2500. TCR libraries were prepared with molecular barcoding, using unique molecular identifiers to normalize TCRbeta repertoire quantification. The raw public data were reprocessed by TCRdb itself: fastp quality trimming at Q25, MiXCR clonotype calling, in-frame beta chains only. Rows with a matching CDR3 protein are joined into one entry that keeps the most common DNA and genes. This sample has approximately 520,000 distinct CDR3 sequences in its table, and over 10% of those were observed once. The top ten constitute 14% of the sample. Overall study results and their limits: The high TCRbeta diversity at day 60 in some patients was ascribed to recipient T cells and intrathymic progenitors that had survived conditioning. Hyperexpanded clone frequencies declined over subsequent months; after one year, T-cell counts and TCRbeta diversity were mostly attributed to newly produced T cells. The apparently early recovery of alphabetaT-cell counts about two months after transplant reportedly depended on only several hundred rapidly expanded clones that came from non-depleted graft cells.

This clonotype was found a few times. Its binding antigen is unknown. No quality values exist for individual bases; no much larger clone is one base distant. Interpreted using the paper, the treatment or condition label stands for: allogeneic hematopoietic cell transplantation with graft depleted of TCRalphabeta T cells and CD19 B cells. The transplant recipients were children given TCRalphabeta/CD19-depleted allogeneic hematopoietic cell grafts. The germline V gene (reference sequence) sets CDR1 to MNHEY and CDR2 to SMNVEV. There are 15 amino acids in the CDR3, from cysteine to phenylalanine inclusive. Only the CDR3 portion is preserved as DNA: 45 bases, with reading frame beginning at the first base. At the junction V is shortened by 5 bases and J by 5 bases; bases outside the gene matches: 9.

The rearranged segments are TRBV27 and TRBJ1-2; TRBD1 matches 9 bases in the middle. Sequences were derived from PBMCs, mostly from graft donor cells, sampled 180 days after TCRalphabeta/CD19-depleted stem cell transplant. The receptor was derived from a female patient aged 2-10 years who had a stem cell transplant for aplastic anemia, so the T cells may come from the graft donor. For the CDR3, the sequence is CASSPWTGEGYGYTF. The sequenced DNA is TGTGCCAGCAGTCCCTGGACAGGGGAGGGGTATGGCTACACCTTC.